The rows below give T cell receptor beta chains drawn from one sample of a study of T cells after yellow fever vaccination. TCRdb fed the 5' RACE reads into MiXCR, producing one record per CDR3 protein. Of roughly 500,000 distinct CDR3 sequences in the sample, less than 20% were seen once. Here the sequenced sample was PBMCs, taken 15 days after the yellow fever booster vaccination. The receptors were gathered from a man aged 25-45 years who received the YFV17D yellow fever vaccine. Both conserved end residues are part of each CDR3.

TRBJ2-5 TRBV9 CASSVLGATQETQYF
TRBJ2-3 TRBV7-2 CASSLAAGGGTQYF
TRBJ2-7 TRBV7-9 CASSSTRENYEQYF
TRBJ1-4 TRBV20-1 CSAPRGRSEKLFF
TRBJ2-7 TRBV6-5 CASSYSTSGGYYEQYF
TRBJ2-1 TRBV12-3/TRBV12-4 CASSLGHSGNEQFF
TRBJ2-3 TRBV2 CASSGTVSDTQYF
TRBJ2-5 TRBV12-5 CASGPPLAETQYF
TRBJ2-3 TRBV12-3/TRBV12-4 CASSRTEDTQYF
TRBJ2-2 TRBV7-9 CASSAFGVKAGELFF
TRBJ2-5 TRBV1 CTRQQGTQETQYF
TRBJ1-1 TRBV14 CASSPKRGFVMNTEAFF
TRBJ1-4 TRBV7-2 CASSLAGSINEKLFF
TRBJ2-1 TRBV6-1 CANSTLGPYNEQFF
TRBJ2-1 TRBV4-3 CASDYQTRESSYNEQFF
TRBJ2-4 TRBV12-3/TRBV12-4 CASSSRAGNIQYF
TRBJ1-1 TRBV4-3 CASSQTTGMNTEAFF
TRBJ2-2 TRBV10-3 CAIKGTGNTGELFF
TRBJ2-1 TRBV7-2 CASSLGGLSYNEQFF
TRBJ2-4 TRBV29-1 CSVVGDIQYF
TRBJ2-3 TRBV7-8 CASSSRDRGGDTQYF
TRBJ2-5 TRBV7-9 CASTFGRGGPQETQYF
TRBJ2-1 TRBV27 CASSPSGDNEQFF
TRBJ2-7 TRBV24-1 CATSEGDGRVYSYEQYF
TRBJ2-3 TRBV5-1 CASSLEEGADTQYF
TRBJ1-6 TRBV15 CATSRDGVSPLHF
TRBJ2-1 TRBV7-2 CASSLAWTGGYNEQFF